This T cell receptor beta chain was recorded in a study of cytomegalovirus exposure and HLA in healthy donors. Looked up from germline, CDR1 is MGHDK and CDR2 is SYGVNS. The CDR3 has 14 amino acids. The trim removed 4 bases at V and 3 bases at J, leaving 1 base unmatched. Overall study findings and caveats: Cytomegalovirus status, reportedly, was diagnosed with high specificity and sensitivity by the classifier. Most TCR sequences proved rare, with some public TCRs found in many donors. About 90% or about 30% of the time was how often most TCR beta V segments were productive, according to an earlier analysis. An analysis was carried out at a later point. It showed that HLA-associated TCR beta chains were more clonally expanded than equally common non-associated chains.

The PCR contained 60 Vbeta and 13 Jbeta primers. Here immunoSEQ multiplex PCR was the method, and the copy in TCRdb shows in-frame clones only, minus some. The sample includes roughly 160,000 clones, 65% to 85% of them seen just once. This clone was seen a few times. Its target is unknown. The sequenced sample consisted of PBMCs. The rearrangement joins TRBV25-1 to TRBJ1-3; 9 nucleotides align to TRBD1. The clonotype originates from a woman aged 25 to 39 in good health and CMV-seropositive. As DNA, the CDR3 is TGTGCCAGCAGTGTGGACAGGGGTGGAAACACCATATATTTT. Translated, it gives CASSVDRGGNTIYF.